One TCR beta chain is described in this entry. These data are taken from a study of T-cell memory formation after mild COVID-19. TCRdb processed the 5' RACE reads anew with MiXCR; each CDR3 protein has one entry. This sample has under 110,000 distinct CDR3 sequences; about 17% occur once, and the top ten carry over 25%. The germline V gene has CDR1 MNHEY and CDR2 SVGAGI. Trimming stripped 6 bases from V and 0 bases from J, with 15 bases between. The CDR3 length is 16 residues. The sample was PBMCs or a T cell subset sorted from them (not recorded which). This chain joins TRBV6-5 and TRBJ2-1; D is unresolved. The source of this sequence is an adult woman who had mild COVID-19 (a few samples of this study predate the infection). Cell type and time point are not known. The CDR3 sequence is CASSPERLSSYNEQFF. DNA of the CDR3: TGTGCCAGCAGCCCCGAGCGCCTCAGCTCCTACAATGAGCAGTTCTTC.